This entry lists 22 T cell receptor beta chains sequenced from one sample in a study of blood T cell repertoires in COVID-19. Assay: immunoSEQ multiplex PCR; the TCRdb copy retains only in-frame clones and omits some. The sample records 150,000 to 200,000 clones, around 80% being singletons. The material sequenced was peripheral blood. These receptors originate from a woman older than 75 with acute or convalescent COVID-19.

The genes are TRBV5-1 and TRBJ2-3; no clear D. Trimming took off 1 base at V and 7 bases at J, with 7 bases between the two ends. The CDR3 has 12 residues. Germline V gene data show CDR1 as SGHRS and CDR2 as YFSETQ. CDR3 in DNA: TGCGCCAGCAGCTTGAATACAAATACGCAGTATTTT. Protein: CASSLNTNTQYF.

This clone was observed a few times. V is TRBV6-5 and J is TRBJ2-1, with TRBD1 matching over 9 bases. V lost 5 bases, J lost 4 bases, and 3 bases stayed unmatched. The CDR3 runs to 14 residues. Germline CDR1 MNHEY, CDR2 SVGAGI. The CDR3 reads CASSTGTGYNEQFF. CDR3 sequence (DNA): TGTGCCAGCAGTACTGGGACAGGGTACAATGAGCAGTTCTTC.

As concerns this clone: At one end, the junction sequence differs from germline, possibly due to a read error. The V call is TRBV5-1, the J call TRBJ1-4; 9 bases agree with TRBD1. This CDR3 spans 15 amino acids. In germline, CDR1 is SGHRS, CDR2 YFSETQ. The CDR3 bases are TGCGCCAGCAGCTTTTCGGGGGACAGGGTTGAAAGACTGTTTTTT. Amino acid sequence: CASSFSGDRVERLFF. The full variable domain, its missing parts supplied by reference TRBV5-1 and TRBJ1-4, is KAGVTQTPRYLIKTRGQQVTLSCSPISGHRSVSWYQQTPGQGLQFLFEYFSETQRNKGNFPGRFSGRQFSNSRSEMNVSTLELGDSALYLCASSFSGDRVERLFFGSGTQLSVL.

The J gene is TRBJ1-3, the V gene TRBV27; no reliable D call. The CDR3 sequence is 13 residues long. With 10 bases removed from V and 1 base from J, the gap between germline ends came to 11 bases. Germline values: CDR1 MNHEY, CDR2 SMNVEV (reference sequence). CDR3 in DNA: TGTGCCACCTACTCATTATCTGGAAACACCATATATTTT. Its protein is CATYSLSGNTIYF.

The chain employs TRBV19 and TRBJ1-6, with 11 bases lining up with TRBD1. This CDR3 has 16 amino acids. Germline loops: CDR1 LNHDA, CDR2 SQIVND (reference sequence). V dropped 6 bases and J dropped 8; count of bases not matched to a gene: 9. The CDR3 nucleotides read TGTGCCAGTAGCCGGACAGGGGGCGGTTTTGATTCACCCCTCCACTTT. Its translation is CASSRTGGGFDSPLHF.

V usage is TRBV5-4 and J usage is TRBJ1-2, with a weak D call TRBD1 (6 bases). Germline loops: CDR1 SGHNT, CDR2 YYREEE (reference sequence). V lost 1 base to trimming and J lost 8 bases, with 12 bases between them. The CDR3 has 13 amino acids. The DNA of the CDR3 is TGTGCCAGCAGCTTGCAGGGGCCTAAAGGCTACACCTTC. It translates to CASSLQGPKGYTF. Supplemented by reference TRBV5-4 and TRBJ1-2, the full variable domain reads ETGVTQSPTHLIKTRGQQVTLRCSSQSGHNTVSWYQQALGQGPQFIFQYYREEENGRGNFPPRFSGLQFPNYSSELNVNALELDDSALYLCASSLQGPKGYTFGSGTRLTVV.

The chain employs TRBV11-2 and TRBJ2-7, with D possibly matching TRBD1 (6 bases). CDR1 is SGHAT and CDR2 is FQNNGV in the germline V gene. Between the trimmed V and J ends, which lost 3 bases and 5 bases, there was a span of 17 bases. The CDR3 covers 15 residues. DNA of the CDR3: TGTGCCAGCAGCTTTGACACAGGGAGAGTAAACGAGCAGTACTTC. It translates to CASSFDTGRVNEQYF.

The chain carries TRBV2 and TRBJ2-1; TRBD2 agrees at 9 bases. The CDR3 consists of 11 residues. Unmatched junction bases numbered 1, after V lost 3 bases and J lost 13 bases. Germline loops: CDR1 SNHLY, CDR2 FYNNEI. CDR3 sequence reads: CASSDGTSQFF. The CDR3 DNA sequence: TGTGCCAGCAGTGATGGGACTAGCCAGTTCTTC.

This clone has only a few counts. The chain combines TRBV6-6 with TRBJ1-1; no firm D call. The CDR3 loop spans 12 amino acids. With 6 bases removed from V and 1 base from J, the gap between germline ends came to 6 bases. Germline-derived CDR1 and CDR2 are MNHNY and SVGAGI (reference sequence). CDR3 sequence: CASSRQNTEAFF. For the CDR3, the DNA is TGTGCCAGCAGCCGACAGAACACTGAAGCTTTCTTT.

This chain joins TRBV7-9 and TRBJ2-3, with 10 nucleotides matching TRBD2. J was trimmed by 1 base and V by 6 bases; bases with no gene match: 7. The CDR3 is 16 residues long. Germline loops: CDR1 SEHNR, CDR2 FQNEAQ (reference sequence). The CDR3 DNA reads as TGTGCCAGCAGTGCTAGCGGGAGATGGGGCACAGATACGCAGTATTTT. Translation: CASSASGRWGTDTQYF.

The chain links TRBV5-1 to TRBJ1-6; D perhaps matches TRBD1 (6 bases). Germline V lookup: CDR1 SGHRS, CDR2 YFSETQ. Trimming removed 4 bases at V and 7 bases at J, with 18 bases between. This CDR3 is 16 amino acids long. CDR3 sequence: CASSPSLDRPNSPLHF. The CDR3 DNA reads TGCGCCAGCAGCCCGAGTCTTGACAGGCCGAATTCACCCCTCCACTTT.

The genes are TRBV6-6 and TRBJ1-6, with unresolved D. Germline CDR1 and CDR2: MNHNY and SVGAGI (reference sequence). The CDR3 spans 15 residues. V was trimmed by 5 bases and J by 9 bases, leaving 17 bases between them. This chain's CDR3 is CASSTGGVLGSPLHF. CDR3 sequence (DNA): TGTGCCAGCAGTACGGGCGGGGTGCTTGGTTCACCCCTCCACTTT.

This chain connects TRBV7-3 to TRBJ1-1; TRBD1 matches 7 bases. Per germline, CDR1 SGHTA and CDR2 FQGTGA. This CDR3 contains 18 residues. The ends lost 2 bases at V and 0 bases at J; junction bases unmatched: 12. In nucleotides, the CDR3 is TGTGCCAGCAGCTTATCAAAGGGCGACAGGGTGATGAACACTGAAGCTTTCTTT. It is translated as CASSLSKGDRVMNTEAFF.

V and J are TRBV5-4 and TRBJ1-2; 10 nucleotides agree with TRBD1. The CDR3 has 15 amino acids. Trimming cost V 5 bases and J 4 bases; bases outside gene matches: 8. Per germline, CDR1 SGHNT and CDR2 YYREEE (reference sequence). The CDR3 sequence is CASRPRTGGIYGYTF. The CDR3 region has the DNA TGTGCCAGCAGGCCCCGGACAGGGGGGATCTATGGCTACACCTTC.

The rearrangement links TRBV11-2 to TRBJ2-3; no reliable D call. Trimming pared 3 bases from V and 6 bases from J, leaving 10 bases between. This CDR3 is 13 amino acids long. Germline V gene sequence: CDR1 SGHAT, CDR2 FQNNGV. This chain's CDR3 is CASSFAVVDTQYF. CDR3 in DNA: TGTGCCAGCAGCTTTGCGGTTGTCGATACGCAGTATTTT.

The V and J genes are TRBV6-2 or TRBV6-3 and TRBJ2-1, with D perhaps matching TRBD2 (5 bases). This CDR3 is 12 amino acids long. V was cut by 5 bases and J by 8 bases, with 10 bases left in between. CDR1 is MNHEY and CDR2 is SVGEGT in the germline V gene. The CDR3 loop is CASSDGIDEQFF. The CDR3 DNA is TGTGCCAGCAGTGACGGGATCGATGAGCAGTTCTTC.

The V call is TRBV28, the J call TRBJ1-1; D not certain. There are 14 residues in the CDR3. V lost 5 bases to trimming and J lost 7 bases, with 17 bases between them. Germline V lookup: CDR1 MDHEN, CDR2 SYDVKM. The DNA of the CDR3 is TGTGCCAGCAGTCCCATCTACGGGGTGGGTGAAGCTTTCTTT. Translation gives CASSPIYGVGEAFF.

V is TRBV7-2 and J is TRBJ2-3; the match to TRBD2 covers 8 bases. The J segment lost 0 bases and the V segment lost 0 bases, leaving 2 bases of the junction unmatched. Germline CDR1 and CDR2: SGHTA and FQGNSA. CDR3 length: 16 amino acids. The CDR3 bases are TGTGCCAGCAGCTTAGCCCCGGGAGGGAGCACAGATACGCAGTATTTT. Its protein product is CASSLAPGGSTDTQYF.

V is TRBV29-1 and J is TRBJ1-1, with TRBD1 identical over 8 bases. Losses at the gene ends were 7 bases for V and 3 bases for J; bases not matched to a gene: 7. Looked up from germline, CDR1 is SQVTM and CDR2 is ANQGSEA. The CDR3 has 13 residues. The CDR3 sequence: CSGKTGAYTEAFF. CDR3 nucleotide sequence: TGCAGCGGGAAGACAGGGGCGTACACTGAAGCTTTCTTT.

The J gene is TRBJ1-5, the V gene TRBV6-5; TRBD1 matches 8 bases. The V gene end was trimmed by 6 bases and the J gene end by 5 bases; junction bases not matched to a gene: 9. This CDR3 is built from 15 residues. The V gene's germline CDR1 is MNHEY and CDR2 SVGAGI. The CDR3 bases are TGTGCCAGCAGAAGCAGGGGGCGCGTAGATCAGCCCCAGCATTTT. Protein product: CASRSRGRVDQPQHF.

The chain joins TRBV4-3 to TRBJ2-5; 16 bases line up with TRBD2. The CDR3 length is 18 residues. Germline assignment: CDR1 LGHNA and CDR2 YSLEER. J lost 4 bases, V lost 0 bases, and 5 bases had no gene match. CDR3 DNA sequence: TGCGCCAGCAGCCAAGAAAGGGGACTAGCGGGGGGGGTAGAGACCCAGTACTTC. Translated, it gives CASSQERGLAGGVETQYF.

The rearrangement joins TRBV10-3 to TRBJ1-2; D may be TRBD1 (6 bases). Germline-derived CDR1 and CDR2 are ENHRY and SYGVKD. Between the trimmed V and J ends, which lost 2 bases and 8 bases, there was a span of 15 bases. The CDR3 sequence is 14 residues long. This CDR3 is CAISEQGQHSGYTF. In DNA form, the CDR3 reads TGTGCCATCAGTGAGCAGGGGCAACATAGCGGCTACACCTTC.